What follows is one T cell receptor beta chain and its context. Its cognate antigen is unknown. Oncomine TCR Beta short-read sequencing was applied to DNA from cultured CD4+ T cells. Via MiXCR, TCRdb re-called the PCR reads, giving one row per CDR3 protein. The sample holds approximately 12,000 distinct CDR3 sequences, about two thirds seen once. This record belongs to a study of vaccination and CD4 T cells after COVID-19. Whole-study context: Researchers treated cells with overlapping spike peptides taken from SARS-CoV-2, HCoV-NL63, HCoV-OC43 and HCoV-229E.

The treatment is: approximately 11-day PBMC culture with coronavirus spike peptide pools or control peptides (ViraFEST assay). What was sequenced was CD4+ T cells from blood, cultured in vitro. This TCR derives from a human donor who had recovered from COVID-19.

This CDR3 reads CASSYNQNTEAFF. CDR3 DNA sequence: TGTGCCAGCAGTTACAACCAGAACACTGAAGCTTTCTTT. The rearrangement joins TRBV6-5 to TRBJ1-1; D remains ambiguous. Trimming removed 2 bases from V and 1 base from J, with 5 bases in between. This CDR3 spans 13 amino acids. Germline loops: CDR1 MNHEY, CDR2 SVGAGI.